This record covers a single T cell receptor beta chain. Antigen unknown. These data belong to a study of somatic mutations in cytotoxic T cells in rheumatoid arthritis. Study-level background: Among the T-cell populations stained with V beta antibodies, some were separated by flow sorting at nearly 100% purity, including V beta1+ cells whose TCRB was sequenced. The study, taken as a whole, reports: Within 8 of 65 patients, the single biggest CD8+ clone made up more than 20% of CD8+ cells.

V gave up 4 bases and J gave up 0 bases, with 15 bases separating them. Looked up from germline, CDR1 is MNHEY and CDR2 is SMNVEV (reference sequence). This CDR3 is 16 amino acids long. The repertoire was sequenced with immunoSEQ multiplex PCR; TCRdb's copy has only in-frame clones and lacks some. The sample has roughly 9,800 clones; around 82% are singletons. The clonotype comes from an adult with rheumatoid arthritis. V usage is TRBV27 and J usage is TRBJ1-1, with D tentatively TRBD1 (5 bases). Sequencing was performed on CD8+ T cells sorted from blood. Here the CDR3 reads CASSSSGLRMNTEAFF. Here the CDR3 DNA reads TGTGCCAGCAGTTCCTCGGGACTCCGCATGAACACTGAAGCTTTCTTT.